Each of the 30 T cell receptor beta chains below was sequenced from the same sample in a study of glioma-infiltrating T cells. TCR alpha and beta CDR3 regions were amplified from RNA using iRepertoire nested multiplex PCR. TCRdb processed the multiplex PCR reads anew with MiXCR; each CDR3 protein has one entry. Of around 180,000 distinct CDR3 sequences in the sample, around 45% were seen once. Sequencing input: glioma tissue, nonneoplastic brain tissue, or PBMCs (not recorded which). These receptor sequences come from a human donor with low-grade glioma or glioblastoma, undergoing nonglioma brain surgery, or in good health (not recorded which).

This clonotype has a single count. A much larger clone lies a single base off, so this may be a read error. The chain couples TRBV2 to TRBJ1-3, with D perhaps matching TRBD1 (6 bases). Between the trimmed V and J ends, which lost 6 bases and 6 bases, there was a span of 18 bases. The V gene's germline CDR1 is SNHLY and CDR2 FYNNEI. The CDR3 sequence is 15 residues long. CDR3 DNA sequence: TGTGCCAGCAGCAAAGGACAGAACCCTGTAAACACCATATATTTT. Translated, it gives CASSKGQNPVNTIYF. Variable domain in full (rest from reference TRBV2 and TRBJ1-3): EPEVTQTPSHQVTQMGQEVILRCVPISNHLYFYWYRQILGQKVEFLVSFYNNEISEKSEIFDDQFSVERPDGSNFTLKIRSTKLEDSAMYFCASSKGQNPVNTIYFGEGSWLTVV.

Points on this clonotype: The junction departs from the called germline gene at one end, perhaps through a read error. J is TRBJ1-5 and V is TRBV6-2 or TRBV6-3; D is undetermined. Germline assignment: CDR1 MNHEY and CDR2 SVGEGT. The CDR3 spans 9 residues. The CDR3 DNA follows: TGTGCCAGCACTTCTTTAAGGTATTTT. This codes for CASTSLRYF.

The genes are TRBV27 and TRBJ2-3; D tentatively fits TRBD1 or TRBD2 (5 bases each). Germline V gene data show CDR1 as MNHEY and CDR2 as SMNVEV (reference sequence). This CDR3 comprises 22 residues. V lost 2 bases and J 4 bases, leaving 34 bases between the germline ends. CDR3 loop: CASSLRLEGRRQGGRPPDTQYF. CDR3 nucleotides: TGTGCCAGCAGTTTAAGGCTAGAGGGACGACGCCAGGGCGGGCGCCCCCCAGATACGCAGTATTTT.

The chain links TRBV5-1 to TRBJ1-2, with D tentatively TRBD1 (6 bases). Germline lookup yields CDR1 SGHRS and CDR2 YFSETQ. This CDR3 has 15 residues. With 4 bases removed from V and 4 bases from J, the gap between germline ends came to 17 bases. The CDR3 DNA sequence: TGCGCCAGCAGCCCCGAAACAGGGTGGGCCTATGGCTACACCTTC. Residues: CASSPETGWAYGYTF.

A note on this clonotype: A junction end diverges from the germline sequence, so it may reflect a read error. The V call is TRBV6-5, the J call TRBJ1-1; D gene unclear. This CDR3 spans 13 amino acids. Germline loops: CDR1 MNHEY, CDR2 SVGAGI. The CDR3 here is CASTLWRNIEAFF. CDR3 sequence (DNA): TGTGCCAGCACCCTGTGGCGGAACATTGAAGCTTTCTTT.

On this clonotype: This clone may be a read error of a much larger clone one base away. The chain recombines TRBV29-1 with TRBJ2-1, with D unclear. CDR1 and CDR2 (germline): SQVTM, ANQGSEA. CDR3 size: 11 residues. Trimming took 2 bases from V and 7 from J, leaving 6 bases between them. The CDR3 reads CSVERVNEQFF. Here the CDR3 DNA reads TGCAGCGTTGAAAGGGTGAATGAGCAGTTCTTC.

Note on this clonotype: A much larger clone lies one base from this, so it may be a read error. This chain links TRBV3-1 with TRBJ2-3; maybe TRBD2 (5 bases). This CDR3 is 15 amino acids long. Germline V gene sequence: CDR1 LGHDT, CDR2 YNNKEL (reference sequence). CDR3 sequence: CASSQLSGSIDTQYF. The CDR3 DNA sequence: TGTGCCAGCAGCCAATTAAGCGGAAGCATAGATACGCAGTATTTT.

Remarks on this clonotype: One end of the junction fails to match germline, which may point to a read error. The chain has TRBV7-9 and TRBJ2-1; D is perhaps TRBD2 (6 bases). Germline V gene data show CDR1 as SEHNR and CDR2 as FQNEAQ (reference sequence). The CDR3 extends over 16 amino acids. In nucleotides, the CDR3 is TGTGCCAGCAGCTTGCCCCTTGTGGGAGGTGGCAATGGGCAGTTCTTC. This encodes CASSLPLVGGGNGQFF.

With respect to this clonotype: Here the CDR3 omits its conserved ending phenylalanine or tryptophan, so a read error is the likely source. The chain uses TRBV2 and TRBJ2-1; 8 nucleotides line up with TRBD2. V lost 11 bases and J lost 4; bases outside the gene matches: 10. CDR1 SNHLY and CDR2 FYNNEI come from the germline V gene. CDR3 size: 14 residues. In DNA, the CDR3 is TGTGCCTGCACCTTAGCGGGATGGTACAATGAGCAGTTCCTC. Protein product: CACTLAGWYNEQFL.

The chain is built from TRBV14 and TRBJ1-2; D is ambiguous. The CDR3 consists of 14 residues. Germline assignment: CDR1 SGHDN and CDR2 FVKESK. The V end was cut by 1 base, the J end by 6 bases, with 12 bases between. This chain's CDR3 is CASSQVTSDHGYTF. CDR3 nucleotides: TGTGCCAGCAGCCAAGTAACCTCAGACCATGGCTACACCTTC.

This clonotype occurred many times. V is TRBV28 and J is TRBJ1-3, with D unresolved. The V gene's germline CDR1 is MDHEN and CDR2 SYDVKM. V dropped 3 bases and J dropped 0 bases, with 15 bases sitting between them. There are 17 residues in the CDR3. The CDR3 reads CASSLSGTDNSGNTIYF. In nucleotides, the CDR3 is TGTGCCAGCAGTTTGAGCGGCACAGATAACTCTGGAAACACCATATATTTT.

This clonotype has at least ten counts. The V gene is TRBV20-1, the J gene TRBJ2-1; 10 bases match TRBD2. This CDR3 contains 15 residues. The V gene's germline CDR1 is DFQATT and CDR2 SNEGSKA (reference sequence). Trimming removed 6 bases from V and 8 bases from J; junction bases left unmatched: 13. The CDR3 DNA sequence: TGCAGTGCCTATATTGCTAGCGGGAGAGTAGATGAGCAGTTCTTC. It codes for CSAYIASGRVDEQFF.

V and J are TRBV12-3 or TRBV12-4 and TRBJ1-3; 7 positions agree with TRBD1. This CDR3 contains 15 residues. V shed 6 bases, J shed 4 bases, and the junction held 9 bases outside the gene matches. For the CDR3, the DNA is TGTGCCAGCAGAAAGACAGGGACGGGAGGAAACACCATATATTTT. Translating gives CASRKTGTGGNTIYF.

This clonotype was observed at least ten times. V usage is TRBV27 and J usage is TRBJ2-2; the D gene is possibly TRBD2 (5 bases). Germline-derived CDR1 and CDR2 are MNHEY and SMNVEV (reference sequence). The CDR3 runs 13 residues. Trimming took off 2 bases at V and 7 bases at J, with 8 bases between the two ends. Here the CDR3 reads CASSLRGFGELFF. The CDR3 DNA is TGTGCCAGCAGTTTACGCGGGTTCGGGGAGCTGTTTTTT.

V usage is TRBV7-2 and J usage is TRBJ2-2; the D is unclear. CDR1 SGHTA and CDR2 FQGNSA come from the germline V gene. The CDR3 runs to 14 residues. The ends were cut back, 3 bases at V and 6 bases at J, with 11 bases in the middle. The CDR3 DNA follows: TGTGCCAGCAGCTTCGGGCAGTCGTCCGGGGAGCTGTTTTTT. Its protein product is CASSFGQSSGELFF.

In regard to this clonotype: A much larger clone lies one base from this, so it may be a read error. The chain joins TRBV20-1 to TRBJ2-3; 9 positions match TRBD2. Germline values: CDR1 DFQATT, CDR2 SNEGSKA (reference sequence). The length of the CDR3 is 16 residues. The CDR3 is CSALPPTSGSIDTQYF. As DNA, the CDR3 is TGCAGTGCTCTCCCCCCGACTAGCGGAAGCATAGATACGCAGTATTTT.

In this sample, this clonotype turned up many times. V usage is TRBV7-2 and J usage is TRBJ2-3; 15 positions match TRBD2. With V trimmed by 4 bases and J by 5 bases, 7 bases remained unmatched. This CDR3 spans 17 amino acids. In germline, CDR1 is SGHTA, CDR2 FQGNSA. CDR3 nucleotides: TGTGCCAGCAGCTCCGGACTAGCGGGAGGGAGCGTAGATACGCAGTATTTT. Translating it yields CASSSGLAGGSVDTQYF.

As regards this clonotype: One end of the junction fails to match germline, which may point to a read error. CDR3 amino acids: CASSPSSVDNEEFF. Here the CDR3 DNA reads TGTGCCAGCAGCCCCTCAAGCGTGGACAATGAGGAGTTCTTC. The chain is built from TRBV11-2 and TRBJ2-1; possible D gene TRBD1, 5 bases. This CDR3 region has 14 residues. Germline CDR1 and CDR2: SGHAT and FQNNGV.

This clonotype was counted ten times or more. The V call is TRBV4-2, the J call TRBJ2-3, with D tentatively TRBD2 (6 bases). The length of the CDR3 is 16 residues. CDR1 is LGHNA, CDR2 YNFKEQ, per germline. With 3 bases removed from V and 1 base from J, the gap between germline ends came to 14 bases. In DNA form, the CDR3 reads TGTGCCAGCAGCCAGACTAGTTTGGGGGGCACAGATACGCAGTATTTT. Translated, it gives CASSQTSLGGTDTQYF.

Of note for this clonotype: Being one base from a much bigger clone, this may be a read error. The chain links TRBV18 to TRBJ2-7, with a tentative D call TRBD2 (5 bases). Per germline, CDR1 KGHSH and CDR2 LQKENI. The CDR3 is 12 residues long. CDR3 nucleotide sequence: TGTGCCAGCTCACCCGGGAACTACGAGCACTACTTC. It translates to CASSPGNYEHYF. Drawing the rest from reference TRBV18 and TRBJ2-7, the complete variable domain is NAGVMQNPRHLVRRRGQEARLRCSPMKGHSHVYWYRQLPEEGLKFMVYLQKENIIDESGMPKERFSAEFPKEGPSILRIQQVVRGDSAAYFCASSPGNYEHYFGPGTRLTVT.

Turning to this clonotype: A much larger clone lies one base from this, so it may be a read error. The V gene is TRBV20-1, the J gene TRBJ2-3; 7 positions match TRBD1. CDR1 and CDR2 (germline): DFQATT, SNEGSKA (reference sequence). The CDR3 runs 16 residues. J was trimmed by 0 bases and V by 6 bases; bases with no gene match: 12. The CDR3 region is CSAEGARGKSTDTQYF. DNA of the CDR3: TGCAGTGCAGAGGGGGCTAGAGGAAAAAGCACAGATACGCAGTATTTT.

The chain employs TRBV12-5 and TRBJ2-1; no clear D. The length of the CDR3 is 13 residues. V shed 3 bases and J shed 8 bases, with 11 bases lying between them. Germline values: CDR1 LGHNT, CDR2 FRNRAP. CDR3: CASGFIDLHEQFF. The CDR3 nucleotides read TGTGCTAGTGGTTTTATCGACTTACATGAGCAGTTCTTC. Filled out from reference TRBV12-5 and TRBJ2-1, the complete variable domain reads DARVTQTPRHKVTEMGQEVTMRCQPILGHNTVFWYRQTMMQGLELLAYFRNRAPLDDSGMPKDRFSAEMPDATLATLKIQPSEPRDSAVYFCASGFIDLHEQFFGPGTRLTVL.

This clonotype was recorded many times. The chain couples TRBV28 to TRBJ2-4; D may be TRBD1 (6 bases). Trimming removed 5 bases at V and 10 bases at J, with 15 bases between. Germline V gene data show CDR1 as MDHEN and CDR2 as SYDVKM. There are 13 residues in the CDR3. The CDR3 protein is CASSIQGSGIQYF. The CDR3 DNA follows: TGTGCCAGCAGTATACAGGGTTCGGGGATTCAGTACTTC.

With respect to this clonotype: A much larger clone sits a single nucleotide away, making a read error possible. The chain has TRBV2 and TRBJ2-7; D might be TRBD2 (6 bases). V lost 7 bases and J lost 3, with 13 bases in between. Germline lookup yields CDR1 SNHLY and CDR2 FYNNEI. The CDR3 consists of 13 residues. In DNA, the CDR3 is TGTGCCAGCATGGGCGGGGCCGGCTACGAGCAGTACTTC. Translation gives CASMGGAGYEQYF.

Ten or more counts support this clonotype. This chain joins TRBV28 and TRBJ1-1; possibly TRBD1 for D (5 bases). This CDR3 region has 16 residues. The germline V gene has CDR1 MDHEN and CDR2 SYDVKM. V shed 2 bases and J shed 2 bases, with 15 bases lying between them. For the CDR3, the DNA is TGTGCCAGCAGTTTAGTTAGGGGACCCCTAAACACTGAAGCTTTCTTT. Protein: CASSLVRGPLNTEAFF.

This clonotype was seen at least ten times. DNA for the CDR3: TGTGCCAGCAGATCCGGGACAGTCTCCTATCAGCCCCAGCATTTT. Amino acids: CASRSGTVSYQPQHF. The J gene is TRBJ1-5, the V gene TRBV6-1; 7 nucleotides match TRBD1. Germline trimming cut 6 bases from V and 5 bases from J; bases unmatched to any gene: 10. Germline V lookup: CDR1 MNHNS, CDR2 SASEGT. This CDR3 contains 15 residues.

The chain carries TRBV7-8 and TRBJ2-3, with 8 bases fitting TRBD2. V gave up 5 bases and J gave up 4 bases; unmatched junction bases: 14. Germline V gives CDR1 SGHVS, CDR2 FQNEAQ. CDR3 length equals 17 residues. Written as DNA, the CDR3 is TGTGCCAGCAGCATAACCGGGACTAGAAGTAATTCAGATACGCAGTATTTT. The encoded protein is CASSITGTRSNSDTQYF.

Comment on this clonotype: Possible read error: a much larger clone is one base away. The J gene is TRBJ2-1, the V gene TRBV20-1, with a possible D match to TRBD2 (6 bases). The ends were cut back, 1 base at V and 3 bases at J, with 16 bases in the middle. This CDR3 is built from 16 residues. From germline, CDR1 is DFQATT and CDR2 SNEGSKA (reference sequence). The CDR3 region is CSARGPRESNYNEQFF. Written as DNA, the CDR3 is TGCAGTGCTAGAGGCCCCCGGGAGAGTAACTACAATGAGCAGTTCTTC.

The chain employs TRBV10-3 and TRBJ2-7; 8 bases match TRBD1. V shed 4 bases and J 1 base; nucleotides not matched to a gene: 9. The CDR3 length is 16 residues. Germline-derived CDR1 and CDR2 are ENHRY and SYGVKD. The chain's CDR3 is CAISAPGGQGSYEQYF. DNA for the CDR3: TGTGCCATCAGTGCACCCGGCGGACAGGGTTCCTACGAGCAGTACTTC.

Concerning this clonotype itself: One end of the junction does not line up with germline, which may come from a read error. V usage is TRBV12-5 and J usage is TRBJ2-1; D is possibly TRBD1 (6 bases). Per the germline V gene, CDR1 is LGHNT and CDR2 is FRNRAP. The CDR3 consists of 11 residues. CDR3 protein: CASGGDREQFF. Here the CDR3 DNA reads TGTGCCAGTGGGGGAGACAGGGAGCAGTTCTTC.